The 26 T cell receptor beta chains in this list originate from one sample, sequenced in a study of cytomegalovirus exposure and HLA in healthy donors (dated by TCRdb to the late 2010s). The library relied on the immunoSEQ multiplex PCR assay. For the multiplex PCR, a mixture combining 60 forward primers for TCR Vbeta segments and 13 reverse primers for TCR Jbeta segments was used. The table comes from immuneACCESS by way of TCRdb, which keeps in-frame sequences with V and J called. Part of the clones is missing from these tables; in studies checked, under half for an unresolved V gene and the rest for unknown reasons. Here the sample has 150,000 to 200,000 clones; about 80% occur a single time. The top ten clones comprise about 2% of the sample. Material: PBMCs. The receptor source for this set is a woman between 18 and 30 years old in good health and CMV-seropositive.

The V and J genes are TRBV28 and TRBJ2-5, with TRBD1 identical over 7 bases. The J call may not be correct, given that the DNA end is closer to TRBJ2-7. This CDR3 has 16 amino acids. CDR1 and CDR2 from the germline V gene are MDHEN and SYDVKM. CDR3 sequence (DNA): TGTGCCAGCAGTTTCGGACCGACAGGGATCTCCTACGAGCAGTACTTC. Translation gives CASSFGPTGISYEQYF.

The chain has TRBV7-6 and TRBJ2-2; D perhaps matches TRBD1 (6 bases). The CDR3 has 20 amino acids. Deletions cut 5 bases from V and 0 bases from J, with 25 bases between. Germline assignment: CDR1 SGHVS and CDR2 FNYEAQ. The CDR3 reads CASSSQKGQQIYTNTGELFF. In DNA, the CDR3 is TGTGCCAGCAGCAGTCAAAAAGGACAGCAAATATACACGAACACCGGGGAGCTGTTTTTT.

The genes are TRBV5-5 and TRBJ2-6, with D unclear. Germline V gene lookup returns CDR1 SGHKS and CDR2 YYEKEE (reference sequence). Trimming removed 1 base from V and 2 bases from J, with 7 bases in between. The CDR3 sequence is 15 residues long. The chain's CDR3 is CASSLTAAGANVLTF. CDR3 DNA sequence: TGTGCCAGCAGCTTGACAGCTGCTGGGGCCAACGTCCTGACTTTC.

This chain joins TRBV11-3 and TRBJ2-5; 11 nucleotides agree with TRBD1. The CDR3 consists of 15 residues. Germline V gene sequence: CDR1 SGHNT, CDR2 YENEEA. Trimming cost V 4 bases and J 5 bases; bases outside gene matches: 6. DNA of the CDR3: TGTGCCAGCAGCTCAAGGACAGGGGGCAGGGAGACCCAGTACTTC. Protein: CASSSRTGGRETQYF.

This clone was observed a single time. The chain recombines TRBV15 with TRBJ1-2; perhaps TRBD1 as D (6 bases). CDR3 length equals 15 residues. V was pared by 0 bases and J by 8 bases, with 16 bases between. The germline CDR1 and CDR2 sequences are LNHNV and YYDKDF (reference sequence). The CDR3 bases are TGTGCCACCAGCAGAGATCCGCGGGGGCTAGGGGGCTACACCTTC. This codes for CATSRDPRGLGGYTF.

This sequence joins TRBV7-9 and TRBJ2-3; TRBD2 matches 11 bases. Germline CDR1 is SEHNR and CDR2 is FQNEAQ (reference sequence). V lost 5 bases to trimming and J lost 4 bases; unmatched junction nucleotides: 11. The CDR3 length is 17 residues. The CDR3 is CASSKIAGGHPSDTQYF. CDR3 sequence (DNA): TGTGCCAGCAGCAAAATAGCGGGGGGGCATCCATCAGATACGCAGTATTTT.

The genes are TRBV19 and TRBJ1-1, with 7 bases lining up with TRBD1. V lost 3 bases and J lost 3; bases outside the gene matches: 4. CDR3 length: 14 amino acids. Germline CDR1 LNHDA, CDR2 SQIVND (reference sequence). CDR3 nucleotide sequence: TGTGCCAGTAGTATCGCAGGGGGGCACACTGAAGCTTTCTTT. Its translation: CASSIAGGHTEAFF. Together with reference TRBV19 and TRBJ1-1, the CDR3 gives the full variable domain: DGGITQSPKYLFRKEGQNVTLSCEQNLNHDAMYWYRQDPGQGLRLIYYSQIVNDFQKGDIAEGYSVSREKKESFPLTVTSAQKNPTAFYLCASSIAGGHTEAFFGQGTRLTVV.

This clone was counted a few times. The chain employs TRBV2 and TRBJ1-4; 7 bases are shared with TRBD1. The CDR3 is 16 amino acids. Germline values: CDR1 SNHLY, CDR2 FYNNEI. V lost 6 bases, J lost 0 bases, and 7 bases stayed unmatched. This CDR3 is CASRENRGSTNEKLFF. CDR3 bases: TGTGCCAGCAGAGAGAACAGGGGATCAACTAATGAAAAACTGTTTTTT.

The chain is built from TRBV27 and TRBJ1-2; 7 bases are shared with TRBD1. J was trimmed by 4 bases and V by 6 bases; bases with no gene match: 11. CDR1 is MNHEY, CDR2 SMNVEV, per germline (reference sequence). CDR3 size: 15 residues. The CDR3 bases are TGTGCCAGCAGGTTAACAGGGGTGATGGGCTATGGCTACACCTTC. Amino acid sequence: CASRLTGVMGYGYTF.

Only a few counts were recorded for this clone. The V call is TRBV7-9, the J call TRBJ2-7; D may be TRBD2 (6 bases). Trimming stripped 7 bases from V and 7 bases from J, with 35 bases between. In germline, CDR1 is SEHNR, CDR2 FQNEAQ (reference sequence). CDR3 size: 19 residues. The CDR3: CASIYAASYWPGSWEEQYF. The CDR3 coding sequence is TGTGCCAGCATTTACGCCGCGTCATATTGGCCCGGGAGTTGGGAAGAGCAGTACTTC.

The CDR3: CASTHPRSIDTQYF. CDR3 sequence (DNA): TGTGCCAGCACCCACCCTCGGTCGATAGATACGCAGTATTTT. V and J are TRBV11-3 and TRBJ2-3; the D is unclear. Germline loops: CDR1 SGHNT, CDR2 YENEEA. The CDR3 runs 14 residues. V was cut by 7 bases and J by 5 bases, with 16 bases left in between.

V and J are TRBV4-1 and TRBJ2-5; the D gene is possibly TRBD2 (6 bases). Per germline, CDR1 MGHRA and CDR2 YSYEKL. Trimming took 1 base from V and 2 from J, leaving 20 bases between them. The length of the CDR3 is 18 residues. For the CDR3, the DNA is TGCGCCAGCAGCCAAGTGGCAGGTGGATGGCGGGGACAAGAGACCCAGTACTTC. Protein: CASSQVAGGWRGQETQYF.

This chain uses TRBV7-2 with TRBJ1-4, with D tentatively TRBD1 (6 bases). Germline V gene lookup returns CDR1 SGHTA and CDR2 FQGNSA. V gave up 3 bases and J gave up 6 bases, with 11 bases separating them. The CDR3 loop spans 14 amino acids. The CDR3 sequence is CASSFGGHDEKLFF. CDR3 bases: TGTGCCAGCAGCTTCGGGGGGCATGATGAAAAACTGTTTTTT. The full variable domain, rest sourced from reference TRBV7-2 and TRBJ1-4, is GAGVSQSPSNKVTEKGKDVELRCDPISGHTALYWYRQSLGQGLEFLIYFQGNSAPDKSGLPSDRFSAERTGGSVSTLTIQRTQQEDSAVYLCASSFGGHDEKLFFGSGTQLSVL.

The chain recombines TRBV9 with TRBJ2-5, with TRBD2 identical over 8 bases. Unmatched junction bases numbered 12, after V lost 3 bases and J lost 5 bases. The CDR3 spans 16 residues. Looked up from germline, CDR1 is SGDLS and CDR2 is YYNGEE. The CDR3: CASSGPRLATPETQYF. CDR3 nucleotides: TGTGCCAGCAGCGGGCCTAGACTAGCGACGCCGGAGACCCAGTACTTC.

This clone occurred a few times. The chain couples TRBV5-1 to TRBJ2-3, with 11 nucleotides matching TRBD1. The germline gives CDR1 SGHRS, CDR2 YFSETQ. Trimming at V came to 4 bases and at J to 3 bases, leaving 10 bases not matched to a gene. This CDR3 is built from 17 residues. The CDR3 loop is CASSPKPRDRGTDTQYF. In nucleotides, the CDR3 is TGCGCCAGCAGCCCTAAACCCCGGGACAGGGGGACAGATACGCAGTATTTT.

This chain uses TRBV5-5 with TRBJ2-5, with TRBD2 identical over 8 bases. CDR3 length: 15 amino acids. The J segment lost 4 bases and the V segment lost 4 bases, leaving 9 bases of the junction unmatched. Per germline, CDR1 SGHKS and CDR2 YYEKEE (reference sequence). The CDR3 nucleotides read TGTGCCAGCAGCGAAACGGGGGGGCTTCCAGAGACCCAGTACTTC. This sequence encodes CASSETGGLPETQYF. The whole variable domain, remainder taken from reference TRBV5-5 and TRBJ2-5, is DAGVTQSPTHLIKTRGQQVTLRCSPISGHKSVSWYQQVLGQGPQFIFQYYEKEERGRGNFPDRFSARQFPNYSSELNVNALLLGDSALYLCASSETGGLPETQYFGPGTRLLVL.

The chain combines TRBV7-3 with TRBJ1-1; TRBD1 is a possible D gene (5 bases). Germline CDR1 reads SGHTA; CDR2 reads FQGTGA. The CDR3 has 15 amino acids. The V gene lost 5 bases and the J gene lost 3 bases, with 16 bases spanning the gap. The CDR3 coding sequence is TGTGCCAGCAGCCACGTGGGGGGGAGGTACACTGAAGCTTTCTTT. Amino acids: CASSHVGGRYTEAFF.

The chain employs TRBV14 and TRBJ1-3, with D tentatively TRBD1 (6 bases). Trimming removed 0 bases at V and 4 bases at J, with 10 bases between. CDR3 size: 15 residues. The V gene's germline CDR1 is SGHDN and CDR2 FVKESK. The CDR3, as DNA: TGTGCCAGCAGCCAAGATCGGGGGGCCGGAAACACCATATATTTT. Translating gives CASSQDRGAGNTIYF.

The chain links TRBV19 to TRBJ2-3; D perhaps matches TRBD2 (5 bases). The germline V gene has CDR1 LNHDA and CDR2 SQIVND (reference sequence). This CDR3 contains 15 residues. Trimming removed 7 bases from V and 1 base from J, with 15 bases in between. The DNA for the CDR3 is TGTGCCAGTAACCGAGGGCCCCGCCGCACAGATACGCAGTATTTT. It specifies CASNRGPRRTDTQYF. Combining the CDR3 with reference TRBV19 and TRBJ2-3 gives the whole variable domain DGGITQSPKYLFRKEGQNVTLSCEQNLNHDAMYWYRQDPGQGLRLIYYSQIVNDFQKGDIAEGYSVSREKKESFPLTVTSAQKNPTAFYLCASNRGPRRTDTQYFGPGTRLTVL.

The chain uses TRBV11-3 and TRBJ1-3; no reliable D call. V was cut by 2 bases and J by 3 bases, with 11 bases left in between. CDR1 and CDR2 (germline): SGHNT, YENEEA. The CDR3 consists of 15 residues. Here the CDR3 reads CASSLRVSNGNTIYF. In nucleotides, the CDR3 is TGTGCCAGCAGCTTACGGGTCTCAAATGGAAACACCATATATTTT.

This chain connects TRBV27 to TRBJ2-3, with D tentatively TRBD1 (5 bases). Germline loops: CDR1 MNHEY, CDR2 SMNVEV (reference sequence). The CDR3 has 14 residues. V gave up 3 bases and J gave up 0 bases, with 7 bases separating them. The CDR3 bases are TGTGCCAGCAGTTTTCAGGGCAGCACAGATACGCAGTATTTT. Its translation is CASSFQGSTDTQYF.

This chain links TRBV27 with TRBJ2-3, with a possible D match to TRBD1 (6 bases). Trimming removed 8 bases at V and 4 bases at J, with 19 bases between. CDR3 length: 15 residues. Germline lookup yields CDR1 MNHEY and CDR2 SMNVEV (reference sequence). This CDR3 reads CASGRQALDSDTQYF. As DNA, the CDR3 is TGTGCCAGCGGAAGACAGGCCCTTGATTCAGATACGCAGTATTTT.

CDR3 bases: TGCGCCAGCAGCTTGGTCGGGGGGGTCCAAGAGACCCAGTACTTC. Protein sequence: CASSLVGGVQETQYF. V usage is TRBV5-1 and J usage is TRBJ2-5, with TRBD2 identical over 8 bases. V was clipped by 0 bases and J by 1 base; unmatched bases: 2. CDR1 is SGHRS and CDR2 is YFSETQ in the germline V gene. This CDR3 has 15 amino acids.

The rearrangement joins TRBV18 to TRBJ1-1; D may be TRBD1 (6 bases). The CDR3 has 13 residues. Trimming pared 6 bases from V and 3 bases from J, leaving 11 bases between. The germline V gene has CDR1 KGHSH and CDR2 LQKENI. The CDR3 DNA reads TGTGCCAGCTCCCGGGACACGTACACTGAAGCTTTCTTT. Protein: CASSRDTYTEAFF.

The chain combines TRBV29-1 with TRBJ2-3; 9 positions match TRBD1. Germline trimming cut 3 bases from V and 4 bases from J; bases unmatched to any gene: 5. The CDR3 loop spans 14 amino acids. The germline V gene encodes CDR1 SQVTM and CDR2 ANQGSEA. CDR3 amino acids: CSVEGQGFSDTQYF. The CDR3 DNA sequence: TGCAGCGTTGAGGGACAGGGTTTTTCAGATACGCAGTATTTT.

This sequence joins TRBV4-1 and TRBJ2-5; 11 bases line up with TRBD2. Per germline, CDR1 MGHRA and CDR2 YSYEKL. This CDR3 is 15 amino acids long. J gave up 6 bases and V 2 bases, and 5 bases lay outside the gene matches. CDR3 sequence (DNA): TGCGCCAGCAGCCAACTAGGGACTAGCGGCAAGACCCAGTACTTC. This encodes CASSQLGTSGKTQYF.